Listed below are T cell receptor beta chains from one sample, sequenced in a study of molecular identifiers for immune sequencing clone quantification. Each CDR3 protein gets one entry after TCRdb re-called the PCR reads with MiXCR. The data contain hundreds of thousands of distinct CDR3 sequences, around 25% of them singletons. Input material: naive CD8+ T cells from blood, with Jurkat cell RNA spiked in. Source of these receptors: a human donor in good health. Some libraries in this study had Jurkat cell RNA spiked in. CDR3s include the opening cysteine and the closing phenylalanine or tryptophan. Fields, in order: D gene, clone size, V gene, J gene, CDR3 protein, CDR3 DNA. A D gene is named only where the DNA matches it firmly. Rows may omit the clone size; those that give it use once, few, many or a size class.

.,.,TRBV30,TRBJ1-2,CAWSPASFYGYTF,TGTGCCTGGTCCCCGGCTAGTTTCTATGGCTACACCTTC
.,few,TRBV11-2,TRBJ2-3,CASSSPLADTQYF,TGTGCCAGCAGCTCCCCATTGGCGGATACGCAGTATTTT
.,.,TRBV20-1,TRBJ1-5,CSAKDNRGSIRNQPQHF,TGCAGTGCTAAAGATAACCGGGGGTCAATTCGCAATCAGCCCCAGCATTTT
TRBD1,few,TRBV20-1,TRBJ2-7,CSAKTGGSYEQYF,TGCAGTGCTAAAACAGGGGGCTCCTACGAGCAGTACTTC
TRBD2,many,TRBV6-5,TRBJ2-7,CASKKGLAGGYEQYF,TGTGCCAGCAAGAAGGGACTAGCGGGAGGATACGAGCAGTACTTC
.,few,TRBV12-3/TRBV12-4,TRBJ2-5,CASSRDRGYQETQYF,TGTGCCAGCAGCAGAGACCGAGGATACCAAGAGACCCAGTACTTC
.,many,TRBV6-1,TRBJ2-7,CASSDPSTGAYEQYF,TGTGCCAGCAGTGATCCATCGACAGGAGCCTACGAGCAGTACTTC
.,.,TRBV5-1,TRBJ2-7,CAGSLAGYEQYF,TGCGCCGGCAGCTTGGCCGGATACGAGCAGTACTTC
TRBD2,.,TRBV12-5,TRBJ2-1,CASGPGTSDEQFF,TGTGCTAGTGGTCCCGGGACTAGCGATGAGCAGTTCTTC
.,.,TRBV19,TRBJ1-5,CASSISGLSNQPQHF,TGTGCCAGTAGTATTTCGGGATTGAGCAATCAGCCCCAGCATTTT
.,few,TRBV28,TRBJ1-4,CASSFPLDRPRDEKLFF,TGTGCCAGCAGTTTCCCCTTAGACAGGCCACGAGATGAAAAACTGTTTTTT
TRBD1,many,TRBV27,TRBJ2-4,CASSLGLDRAAKNIQYF,TGTGCCAGCAGTTTGGGGCTCGACAGGGCGGCCAAAAACATTCAGTACTTC
.,.,TRBV4-1,TRBJ1-5,CASSPGTKSNQPQHF,TGCGCCAGCAGCCCCGGGACCAAAAGCAATCAGCCCCAGCATTTT
.,.,TRBV19,TRBJ1-5,CASRISQGRSNQPQHF,TGTGCCAGTAGAATTAGCCAGGGAAGGAGCAATCAGCCCCAGCATTTT